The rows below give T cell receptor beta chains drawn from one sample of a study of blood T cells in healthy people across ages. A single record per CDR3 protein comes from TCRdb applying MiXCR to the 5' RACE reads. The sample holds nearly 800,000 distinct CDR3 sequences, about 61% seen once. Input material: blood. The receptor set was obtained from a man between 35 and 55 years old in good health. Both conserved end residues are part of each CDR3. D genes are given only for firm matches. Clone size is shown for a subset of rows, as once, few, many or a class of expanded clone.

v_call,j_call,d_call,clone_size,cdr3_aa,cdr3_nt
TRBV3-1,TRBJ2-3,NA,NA,CASSFPDRSSTDTQYF,TGTGCCAGCAGCTTCCCCGACAGGAGTAGCACAGATACGCAGTATTTT
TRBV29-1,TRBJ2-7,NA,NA,CSVELDGVRNEQYF,TGCAGCGTTGAATTAGACGGGGTGAGGAATGAGCAGTACTTC
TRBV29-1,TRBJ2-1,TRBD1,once,CSGGDRDETQFF,TGCAGCGGGGGGGACAGGGATGAGACCCAGTTCTTC
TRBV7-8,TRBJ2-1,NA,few,CASSLALGHNEQFF,TGTGCCAGCAGCTTAGCCCTTGGTCACAATGAGCAGTTCTTC
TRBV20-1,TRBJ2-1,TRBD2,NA,CSAREERGRCNEQFF,TGCAGTGCAAGAGAAGAGCGGGGACGCTGTAATGAGCAGTTCTTC
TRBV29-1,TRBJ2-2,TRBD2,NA,CSVESGTSGRATGELFF,TGCAGCGTTGAGTCCGGGACTAGCGGGAGGGCCACCGGGGAGCTGTTTTTT
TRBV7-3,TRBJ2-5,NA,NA,CASSLISSMETQYF,TGTGCCAGCAGCTTAATCTCTAGCATGGAGACCCAGTACTTC
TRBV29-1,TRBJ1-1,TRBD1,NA,CSVWRTGQAFF,TGCAGCGTTTGGAGGACAGGACAAGCTTTCTTT
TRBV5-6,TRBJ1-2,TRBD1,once,CASSLKPQQGVYGYTF,TGTGCCAGCAGCTTAAAACCACAACAGGGGGTCTATGGCTACACCTTC
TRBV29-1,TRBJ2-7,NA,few,CSVARGSRSYEQYF,TGCAGCGTTGCTAGGGGCTCTAGATCATACGAGCAGTACTTC
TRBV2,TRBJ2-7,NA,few,CASKIYEQYF,TGTGCCAGCAAAATCTACGAGCAGTACTTC
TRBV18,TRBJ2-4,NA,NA,CASSPLSISREVAKNIQYF,TGTGCCAGCTCACCTCTTTCTATAAGCAGGGAAGTTGCCAAAAACATTCAGTACTTC